These 17 T cell receptor beta chains originate from one sample sequenced in a study of technical replicates of blood from a few donors. Assay: immunoSEQ multiplex PCR; the TCRdb copy retains only in-frame clones and omits some. The table includes fewer than 80,000 clones, approximately 86% detected once. The sample consisted of PBMCs. The source of these receptors is a human donor in good health. Some clones in this sample may be carry-over from other donors' samples.

The rearrangement joins TRBV30 to TRBJ2-5; 7 bases align to TRBD1. The DNA end is more similar to TRBJ2-7, so the J call may be wrong. This CDR3 comprises 13 residues. CDR1 and CDR2 from the germline V gene are GTSNPN and SVGIG (reference sequence). The CDR3 is CACPGQKGYEQYF. In nucleotides, the CDR3 is TGTGCCTGCCCGGGACAGAAAGGCTACGAGCAGTACTTC.

By share, this clone counts as large (0.1 to 1%). The chain links TRBV13 to TRBJ1-1; 9 positions agree with TRBD1. CDR1 is PRHDT and CDR2 is FYEKMQ in the germline V gene (reference sequence). The CDR3 has 13 residues. Unmatched junction bases numbered 4, after V lost 4 bases and J lost 7 bases. The CDR3 DNA reads as TGTGCCAGCAGCTCGGGACAGGGCCGTGAAGCTTTCTTT. It yields the protein CASSSGQGREAFF.

The chain employs TRBV4-3 and TRBJ2-2; D might be TRBD2 (6 bases). Deletions cut 4 bases from V and 3 bases from J, with 27 bases between. Germline V gene sequence: CDR1 LGHNA, CDR2 YSLEER. The CDR3 is made up of 20 amino acids. CDR3 sequence reads: CASSRSAGSVRESDTGELFF. The CDR3 bases are TGCGCCAGCAGCCGCTCTGCGGGGTCGGTTAGGGAGTCGGACACCGGGGAGCTGTTTTTT.

V and J are TRBV4-3 and TRBJ2-3; no clear D gene. The germline V gene encodes CDR1 LGHNA and CDR2 YSLEER. The germline V and J ends were trimmed by 4 bases and 1 base, with 6 bases remaining between them. The CDR3 is 13 amino acids. CDR3 residues: CASSPPGTDTQYF. The CDR3 nucleotides read TGCGCCAGCAGCCCCCCGGGCACAGATACGCAGTATTTT.

V is TRBV30 and J is TRBJ1-1; 7 bases agree with TRBD1. The V gene's germline CDR1 is GTSNPN and CDR2 SVGIG (reference sequence). The length of the CDR3 is 16 residues. V shed 2 bases and J 0 bases; nucleotides not matched to a gene: 9. CDR3 loop: CAWSKKLGTVNTEAFF. The CDR3 region has the DNA TGTGCCTGGAGTAAAAAATTGGGGACAGTGAACACTGAAGCTTTCTTT.

The rearrangement joins TRBV29-1 to TRBJ2-5; TRBD2 matches 8 bases. CDR3 size: 15 residues. Germline V gene sequence: CDR1 SQVTM, CDR2 ANQGSEA. J gave up 0 bases and V 2 bases, and 5 bases lay outside the gene matches. This CDR3 is CSVEPAGAYQETQYF. The CDR3 region has the DNA TGCAGCGTTGAACCAGCGGGAGCATACCAAGAGACCCAGTACTTC.

This chain joins TRBV7-2 and TRBJ2-3, with 8 bases identical to TRBD2. V trimming: 5 bases; J trimming: 4 bases; junction bases outside the gene matches: 8. The CDR3 extends over 15 amino acids. The germline gives CDR1 SGHTA, CDR2 FQGNSA. The CDR3 DNA follows: TGTGCCAGCAGCGCGGGAGGAGGGTGGGCAGATACGCAGTATTTT. Translation: CASSAGGGWADTQYF. Combining the CDR3 with reference TRBV7-2 and TRBJ2-3 gives the whole variable domain GAGVSQSPSNKVTEKGKDVELRCDPISGHTALYWYRQSLGQGLEFLIYFQGNSAPDKSGLPSDRFSAERTGGSVSTLTIQRTQQEDSAVYLCASSAGGGWADTQYFGPGTRLTVL.

The rearrangement links TRBV19 to TRBJ2-5, with 15 bases aligning to TRBD2. This CDR3 has 15 amino acids. V lost 6 bases and J lost 2; bases outside the gene matches: 1. Germline CDR1 reads LNHDA; CDR2 reads SQIVND (reference sequence). CDR3 amino acids: CASRGLAGGQETQYF. The CDR3 nucleotides read TGTGCCAGTAGAGGACTAGCGGGGGGGCAAGAGACCCAGTACTTC.

The chain recombines TRBV30 with TRBJ1-2; possibly TRBD1 for D (5 bases). Germline CDR1 GTSNPN, CDR2 SVGIG (reference sequence). Deletions cut 2 bases from V and 8 bases from J, with 12 bases between. This CDR3 comprises 12 residues. CDR3 loop: CAWSPGLEGYTF. In nucleotides, the CDR3 is TGTGCCTGGAGTCCGGGACTAGAGGGCTACACCTTC.

The CDR3: CASSEGAQAGELFF. The CDR3 nucleotides read TGTGCCAGCAGTGAAGGGGCCCAAGCCGGGGAGCTGTTTTTT. This chain links TRBV6-1 with TRBJ2-2; D is unclear. CDR1 MNHNS and CDR2 SASEGT come from the germline V gene. The ends were cut back, 1 base at V and 6 bases at J, with 9 bases in the middle. This CDR3 is built from 14 residues.

V and J are TRBV5-1 and TRBJ2-1; 7 bases are shared with TRBD2. The CDR3 sequence is 15 residues long. Germline V gene data show CDR1 as SGHRS and CDR2 as YFSETQ. With V trimmed by 4 bases and J by 9 bases, 13 bases remained unmatched. The CDR3 loop is CASSPAGTTQTEQFF. The CDR3 DNA sequence: TGCGCCAGCAGCCCCGCCGGGACTACTCAGACTGAGCAGTTCTTC.

This clone is medium-sized. The V call is TRBV4-1, the J call TRBJ2-5, with a tentative D call TRBD2 (6 bases). The CDR3 covers 15 residues. V lost 1 base, J lost 4 bases, and 13 bases lay in between. In germline, CDR1 is MGHRA, CDR2 YSYEKL. In nucleotides, the CDR3 is TGCGCCAGCAGCCAAGTTACTAGCAGCTCAGAGACCCAGTACTTC. This translates into CASSQVTSSSETQYF.

This clone was seen just once. The chain employs TRBV4-3 and TRBJ2-3, with 12 bases lining up with TRBD2. CDR3 size: 19 residues. The V segment lost 0 bases and the J segment 6 bases; nucleotides outside the gene matches: 13. Germline CDR1 reads LGHNA; CDR2 reads YSLEER. Here the CDR3 reads CASSQDSPGLAGGRDTQYF. In DNA form, the CDR3 reads TGCGCCAGCAGCCAAGATAGCCCGGGGCTAGCGGGAGGGCGGGATACGCAGTATTTT.

V gene TRBV5-1 combines with J gene TRBJ1-2; no firm D call. V lost 4 bases, J lost 5 bases, and 9 bases lay in between. CDR1 is SGHRS, CDR2 YFSETQ, per germline. The CDR3 length is 12 residues. The CDR3 coding sequence is TGCGCCAGCAGCAAAAACAGTTATGGCTACACCTTC. This codes for CASSKNSYGYTF.

The chain recombines TRBV19 with TRBJ1-6; 10 bases are shared with TRBD1. This CDR3 has 13 amino acids. V lost 11 bases to trimming and J lost 10 bases; unmatched junction nucleotides: 8. Germline V lookup: CDR1 LNHDA, CDR2 SQIVND (reference sequence). CDR3 protein: CAGSGQGGSPLHF. In nucleotides, the CDR3 is TGTGCCGGATCTGGACAGGGGGGATCACCCCTCCACTTT.

J is TRBJ2-6 and V is TRBV30; maybe TRBD2 (6 bases). The germline V and J ends were trimmed by 4 bases and 4 bases, with 14 bases remaining between them. This CDR3 contains 15 residues. From germline, CDR1 is GTSNPN and CDR2 SVGIG (reference sequence). The DNA of the CDR3 is TGTGCCTGGATGGCGGGAAGCTCCGGGGCCAACGTCCTGACTTTC. Residues: CAWMAGSSGANVLTF. Looking up the rest from reference TRBV30 and TRBJ2-6 gives the full variable domain: SQTIHQWPATLVQPVGSPLSLECTVEGTSNPNLYWYRQAAGRGLQLLFYSVGIGQISSEVPQNLSASRPQDRQFILSSKKLLLSDSGFYLCAWMAGSSGANVLTFGAGSRLTVL.

CDR3 protein: CASSQGSGRSNEQFF. CDR3 nucleotides: TGCGCCAGCAGCCAAGGCAGCGGGAGGAGCAATGAGCAGTTCTTC. V is TRBV4-1 and J is TRBJ2-1, with 9 bases lining up with TRBD2. CDR3 length: 15 amino acids. Germline CDR1 reads MGHRA; CDR2 reads YSYEKL. The junction had 4 bases not matched to a gene; V was cut back by 1 base and J by 6 bases.